This TCR beta chain was sequenced in a study of shared clonotypes between healthy human individuals. Concerning this clone: The antigen is not known.

The repertoire was sequenced with immunoSEQ multiplex PCR; TCRdb's copy has only in-frame clones and lacks some. Among about 1.5 million clones listed, 95% to 99% were seen once. Study-level points and caveats: Non-shared clonotypes were found to have lower generation probabilities than the clonotypes that were shared by all four of the sorted-subset donors. Clonotype sharing among donors was expected to depend on sequencing depth.

This clonotype originated in a man aged 25 to 40 in good health. Sequenced material: naive CD4+ T cells sorted from blood. Subset of the sample: CD45RA+ positively selected.

Written as DNA, the CDR3 is TGCAGCGTAGGACAGGGGGTCCGTGTCTCAGATACGCAGTATTTT. Protein product: CSVGQGVRVSDTQYF. The chain uses TRBV29-1 and TRBJ2-3, with 10 bases aligning to TRBD1. The CDR3 length is 15 residues. J was trimmed by 4 bases and V by 6 bases; bases with no gene match: 10. Germline V gives CDR1 SQVTM, CDR2 ANQGSEA.